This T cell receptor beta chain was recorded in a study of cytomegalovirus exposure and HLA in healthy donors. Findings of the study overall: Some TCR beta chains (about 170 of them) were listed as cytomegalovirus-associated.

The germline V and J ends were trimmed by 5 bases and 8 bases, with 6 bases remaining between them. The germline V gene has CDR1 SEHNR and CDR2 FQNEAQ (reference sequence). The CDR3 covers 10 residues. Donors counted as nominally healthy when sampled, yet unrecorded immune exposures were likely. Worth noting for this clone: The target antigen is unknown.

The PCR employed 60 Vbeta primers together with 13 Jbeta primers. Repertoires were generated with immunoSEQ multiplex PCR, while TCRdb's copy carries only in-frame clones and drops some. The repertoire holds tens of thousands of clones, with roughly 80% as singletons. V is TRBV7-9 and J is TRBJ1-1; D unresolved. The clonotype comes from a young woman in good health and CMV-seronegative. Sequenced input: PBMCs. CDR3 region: CASSIMEAFF. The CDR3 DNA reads TGTGCCAGCAGCATCATGGAAGCTTTCTTT.